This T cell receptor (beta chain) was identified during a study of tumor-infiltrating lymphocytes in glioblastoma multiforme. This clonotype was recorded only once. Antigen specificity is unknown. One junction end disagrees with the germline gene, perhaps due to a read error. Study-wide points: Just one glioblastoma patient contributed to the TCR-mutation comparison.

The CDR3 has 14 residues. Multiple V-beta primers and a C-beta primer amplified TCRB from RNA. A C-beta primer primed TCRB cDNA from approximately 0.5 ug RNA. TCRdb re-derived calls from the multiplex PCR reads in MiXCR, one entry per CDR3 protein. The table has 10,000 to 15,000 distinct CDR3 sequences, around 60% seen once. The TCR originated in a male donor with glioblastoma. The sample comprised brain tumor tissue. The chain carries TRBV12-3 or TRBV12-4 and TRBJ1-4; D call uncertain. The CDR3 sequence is CASSLEPDQRRLLF. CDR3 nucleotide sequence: TGTGCCAGCAGTTTGGAGCCGGACCAGAGGCGGCTGCTTTTT.